Included here is one T cell receptor beta chain sequence, with context. The antigen is undetermined. CDR3 length: 16 amino acids. The J segment lost 5 bases and the V segment lost 5 bases, leaving 11 bases of the junction unmatched. Germline V lookup: CDR1 SGHAT, CDR2 FQDESV (reference sequence). Unique molecular identifiers were used in preparing the TCRbeta library. TCRdb redid the calling of the PCR reads with MiXCR, one entry per CDR3 protein. The sample lists about 1,000,000 distinct CDR3 sequences; 25% to 35% were seen once. The sample is drawn from a study of T-cell reconstitution after alpha-beta-depleted transplantation in children. Findings of the study overall: Where alpha-beta T cells came from about two months after transplant was reportedly several hundred expanded graft clones. Newly generated T cells supplied most T-cell counts and diversity one year post-transplant. Recipient T cells and thymic progenitors that survived were the source of the high TCRbeta diversity seen at day 60 in some patients.

Material: PBMCs, mostly from graft donor cells, obtained 360 days after TCRalphabeta/CD19-depleted stem cell transplant. The V call is TRBV11-1, the J call TRBJ2-3; 9 bases are shared with TRBD2. The receptor's source is a boy under two years old who had a stem cell transplant for SCID, so the T cells may come from the graft donor. The CDR3 sequence is CASSKRGADRGDTQYF. CDR3 nucleotides: TGTGCCAGCAGCAAGCGGGGGGCGGATCGGGGAGATACGCAGTATTTT.